The 15 T cell receptor beta chains reported below all come from one sample, sequenced in a study of blood T cells in healthy people across ages (dated by TCRdb to between 2014 and 2017). Library construction relied on 5' RACE. The instrument was an Illumina HiSeq 2500. A second PCR of about 7 to 12 cycles was run with a J-beta primer mix and a sample-barcoded 5' primer. The public reads were reprocessed in TCRdb via fastp at Q25 and MiXCR, keeping in-frame beta chains. CDR3 protein duplicates are merged, each entry listing the most common genes and DNA. In all, the sample holds about 970,000 distinct CDR3 sequences, and roughly 50% of those were seen once. The ten largest clones add up to 20% to 25% of the sample. The sample taken for sequencing was blood. These receptors came from a woman aged 55-69 years in good health.

This clonotype has only one observation. The rearrangement links TRBV14 to TRBJ2-5, with a possible D match to TRBD1 (5 bases). Near its end, the DNA agrees better with TRBJ2-7, so the J call may be wrong. Per the germline V gene, CDR1 is SGHDN and CDR2 is FVKESK. This CDR3 comprises 15 residues. CDR3 sequence reads: CASSQPQGNSYEQYF. CDR3 sequence (DNA): TGTGCCAGCAGCCAGCCCCAGGGTAATAGTTACGAGCAGTACTTC.

The chain couples TRBV11-2 to TRBJ2-5; tentative D call: TRBD2 (5 bases). The V and J ends lost 5 bases and 5 bases respectively, with 12 bases between them. Germline CDR1 and CDR2: SGHAT and FQNNGV. The CDR3 runs 13 residues. The CDR3 DNA reads TGTGCCAGCAGCCGAGGGTATCGGGAGACCCAGTACTTC. Protein: CASSRGYRETQYF.

V and J are TRBV6-6 and TRBJ2-3, with TRBD2 matching 11 bases. Losses at the gene ends were 6 bases for V and 4 bases for J; bases not matched to a gene: 9. The length of the CDR3 is 16 residues. Germline V gene data show CDR1 as MNHNY and CDR2 as SVGAGI (reference sequence). The CDR3 coding sequence is TGTGCCAGCAGCCCATATAGCGGGAGGGCTTCAGATACGCAGTATTTT. Translating gives CASSPYSGRASDTQYF.

The V call is TRBV25-1, the J call TRBJ2-1; 11 bases align to TRBD2. Trimming cost V 6 bases and J 7 bases; bases outside gene matches: 11. The CDR3 runs to 16 residues. CDR1 MGHDK and CDR2 SYGVNS come from the germline V gene. The CDR3 loop is CASRGFEGLAANEQFF. Written as DNA, the CDR3 is TGTGCCAGCAGGGGTTTTGAGGGACTAGCGGCTAATGAGCAGTTCTTC.

This clonotype was found a few times. The chain combines TRBV6-5 with TRBJ1-1; possible D gene TRBD1, 5 bases. The germline gives CDR1 MNHEY, CDR2 SVGAGI. The CDR3 loop spans 11 amino acids. With 8 bases removed from V and 5 bases from J, the gap between germline ends came to 9 bases. CDR3 protein: CASGGRTEAFF. In DNA form, the CDR3 reads TGTGCCAGCGGGGGGAGGACTGAAGCTTTCTTT.

The chain carries TRBV7-2 and TRBJ2-1, with TRBD1 as a possible D gene (5 bases). Germline CDR1 and CDR2: SGHTA and FQGNSA. V was shortened by 5 bases and J by 3 bases, with 8 bases between the two germline ends. The CDR3 is 13 residues long. The CDR3, as DNA: TGTGCCAGCAGCATGGACAACTACAATGAGCAGTTCTTC. This translates into CASSMDNYNEQFF.

The chain recombines TRBV28 with TRBJ2-7; 13 nucleotides line up with TRBD2. Trimming removed 7 bases from V and 0 bases from J; junction bases left unmatched: 9. This CDR3 region has 17 residues. Germline V gene sequence: CDR1 MDHEN, CDR2 SYDVKM. CDR3 sequence: CASITPGLAGSSYEQYF. Written as DNA, the CDR3 is TGTGCCAGCATAACTCCGGGACTAGCGGGGAGCTCCTACGAGCAGTACTTC. The full variable domain, in which reference TRBV28 and TRBJ2-7 provide the parts outside the CDR3, is DVKVTQSSRYLVKRTGEKVFLECVQDMDHENMFWYRQDPGLGLRLIYFSYDVKMKEKGDIPEGYSVSREKKERFSLILESASTNQTSMYLCASITPGLAGSSYEQYFGPGTRLTVT.

As concerns this clonotype: One junction end does not reproduce the germline sequence, and a read error may be involved. This chain joins TRBV29-1 and TRBJ1-5, with D hard to call. Germline V lookup: CDR1 SQVTM, CDR2 ANQGSEA. The CDR3 is 12 residues long. The CDR3 nucleotides are TGCGGCGTTGCGGAAGGGAATCAGCCCCAGCATTTT. Protein: CGVAEGNQPQHF. Looking up the rest from reference TRBV29-1 and TRBJ1-5 gives the full variable domain: SAVISQKPSRDICQRGTSLTIQCQVDSQVTMMFWYRQQPGQSLTLIATANQGSEATYESGFVIDKFPISRPNLTFSTLTVSNMSPEDSSIYLCGVAEGNQPQHFGDGTRLSIL.

The chain is built from TRBV6-5 and TRBJ1-2; D perhaps matches TRBD1 (5 bases). The germline V gene has CDR1 MNHEY and CDR2 SVGAGI. Deletions cut 6 bases from V and 4 bases from J, with 12 bases between. The CDR3 extends over 13 amino acids. The CDR3 loop is CASRVGLSYGYTF. The CDR3 DNA follows: TGTGCCAGCAGGGTGGGGCTATCCTATGGCTACACCTTC.

This clonotype was seen only a few times. The chain recombines TRBV27 with TRBJ2-1, with D uncertain. This CDR3 is 13 amino acids long. V dropped 6 bases and J dropped 9 bases, with 15 bases sitting between them. Germline V gene sequence: CDR1 MNHEY, CDR2 SMNVEV (reference sequence). CDR3 residues: CASSRTILGEQFF. Here the CDR3 DNA reads TGTGCCAGCAGCAGGACCATCCTTGGTGAGCAGTTCTTC.

This sequence joins TRBV28 and TRBJ1-4, with D uncertain. The germline V and J ends were trimmed by 7 bases and 0 bases, with 3 bases remaining between them. The CDR3 length is 12 residues. Germline V gene lookup returns CDR1 MDHEN and CDR2 SYDVKM. The CDR3 DNA follows: TGTGCCAGCACCTCAACTAATGAAAAACTGTTTTTT. This translates into CASTSTNEKLFF.

This clonotype has just a few counts. The CDR3 sequence: CATSDSAPDANYGYTF. Written as DNA, the CDR3 is TGTGCCACCAGTGATTCCGCCCCTGACGCAAACTATGGCTACACCTTC. The chain uses TRBV24-1 and TRBJ1-2; D not certain. Germline CDR1 reads KGHDR; CDR2 reads SFDVKD. Between the trimmed V and J ends, which lost 2 bases and 2 bases, there was a span of 14 bases. This CDR3 contains 16 residues.

This clonotype was counted between two and nine times. This chain joins TRBV11-2 and TRBJ2-5; D could derive from TRBD1 or TRBD2 (6 bases each). The CDR3 extends over 17 amino acids. Germline V gives CDR1 SGHAT, CDR2 FQNNGV. Trimming took 5 bases from V and 5 from J, leaving 24 bases between them. The CDR3 sequence: CASSPRLGTTGRETQYF. The CDR3 DNA sequence: TGTGCCAGCAGCCCACGACTTGGGACCACAGGGAGGGAGACCCAGTACTTC.

This clonotype was observed many times. This chain links TRBV29-1 with TRBJ2-5; D may be TRBD1 or TRBD2 (5 bases each). CDR3 length: 14 amino acids. Deletions cut 5 bases from V and 7 bases from J, with 20 bases between. Germline values: CDR1 SQVTM, CDR2 ANQGSEA. CDR3: CSVNRDGERGTQYF. For the CDR3, the DNA is TGCAGCGTTAACCGGGACGGGGAACGAGGGACCCAGTACTTC.

The CDR3 region is CSASTRDHTYEQYF. The CDR3 region has the DNA TGCAGTGCTTCAACCCGGGACCATACCTACGAGCAGTACTTC. V usage is TRBV20-1 and J usage is TRBJ2-7; D may match TRBD1 or TRBD2 (5 bases each). Trimming removed 5 bases at V and 2 bases at J, with 16 bases between. The CDR3 has 14 amino acids. Germline V gives CDR1 DFQATT, CDR2 SNEGSKA (reference sequence).